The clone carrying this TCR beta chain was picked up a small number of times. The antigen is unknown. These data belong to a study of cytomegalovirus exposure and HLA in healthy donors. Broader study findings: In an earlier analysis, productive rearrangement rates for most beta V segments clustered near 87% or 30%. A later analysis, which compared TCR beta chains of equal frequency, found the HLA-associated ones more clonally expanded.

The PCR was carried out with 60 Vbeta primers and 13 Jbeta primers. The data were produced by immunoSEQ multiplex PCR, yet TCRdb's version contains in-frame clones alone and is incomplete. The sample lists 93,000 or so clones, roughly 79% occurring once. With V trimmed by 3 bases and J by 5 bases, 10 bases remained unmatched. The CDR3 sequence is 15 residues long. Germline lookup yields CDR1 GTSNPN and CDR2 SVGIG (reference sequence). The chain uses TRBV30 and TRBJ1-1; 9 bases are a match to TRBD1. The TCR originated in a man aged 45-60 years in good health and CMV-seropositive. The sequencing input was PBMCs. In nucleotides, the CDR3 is TGTGCCTGGAGGTACCGGGACAGGGTATTTACTGAAGCTTTCTTT. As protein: CAWRYRDRVFTEAFF.